This T cell receptor (beta chain) was recorded in a study of CD8+ T cells in alopecia areata. Turning to the study itself: Dosing with tofacitinib proceeded for 6 to 18 months, followed by 6 months off drug. Severity scores in treated patients reflected the percentage of scalp affected.

Treatment specified: oral pan-JAK inhibitor, 5-10 mg twice daily. With respect to this clone: The target antigen is unknown.

Study-level results: Scalp clonality and expanded CD8+ clones among the top 100 showed significant decreases with tofacitinib. It was observed that many expanded lesional clones persisted in scalp and blood during tofacitinib.

V lost 8 bases and J lost 2, with 16 bases in between. Germline loops: CDR1 MNHNY, CDR2 SVGAGI (reference sequence). The CDR3 covers 14 residues. Extraction of RNA preceded its reverse transcription into cDNA, which served as the sequencing template. Some clones are missing from TCRdb's copy, which holds only in-frame ones; the method was immunoSEQ multiplex PCR. The data show 95,000 to 100,000 clones, approximately 66% seen once. The V gene is TRBV6-6, the J gene TRBJ2-7; D is possibly TRBD2 (5 bases). The sequence was collected from a human donor with alopecia areata. The specimen was CD8+ T cells sorted from blood, collected at week 4, from a patient treated with tofacitinib. The CDR3 sequence: CASSVSQAAYEQYF. The CDR3 DNA reads TGTGCCAGCTCCGTCTCCCAAGCGGCCTACGAGCAGTACTTC.